This T cell receptor beta chain was documented in a study of T cells in Graves' hyperthyroidism and ophthalmopathy. Whole-study findings and limits: Also found in blood were most expanded thyroid clonotypes above 0.001.

This clonotype was counted only a few times. As yet, its antigen is unknown. This CDR3 is built from 14 residues. CDR1 and CDR2 (germline): SQVTM, ANQGSEA. Trimming cost V 6 bases and J 4 bases, with 18 bases left between them. If no ophthalmopathy progression occurred within 18 months, Graves' hyperthyroidism was stable. In making diagnoses, clinical symptoms, serum thyroxine and TRAb, thyroid ultrasound and orbital computed tomography were all used. Amplification yielded TCR beta CDR3 regions, with RNA transcripts as the source. A first-round RT-PCR of the TCR CDR3 used the HTBI primer set. TCRdb processed the multiplex PCR reads anew with MiXCR; each CDR3 protein has one entry. In the table there are around 800,000 distinct CDR3 sequences, about 38% of which are singletons.

The V and J genes are TRBV29-1 and TRBJ1-2, with TRBD1 as a possible D gene (5 bases). What was sequenced was blood. The TCR was taken from a young man with Graves' hyperthyroidism. CDR3 in amino acids: CSVLTEEEPYGYTF. CDR3 in DNA: TGCAGCGTCCTGACAGAGGAAGAGCCCTATGGCTACACCTTC.